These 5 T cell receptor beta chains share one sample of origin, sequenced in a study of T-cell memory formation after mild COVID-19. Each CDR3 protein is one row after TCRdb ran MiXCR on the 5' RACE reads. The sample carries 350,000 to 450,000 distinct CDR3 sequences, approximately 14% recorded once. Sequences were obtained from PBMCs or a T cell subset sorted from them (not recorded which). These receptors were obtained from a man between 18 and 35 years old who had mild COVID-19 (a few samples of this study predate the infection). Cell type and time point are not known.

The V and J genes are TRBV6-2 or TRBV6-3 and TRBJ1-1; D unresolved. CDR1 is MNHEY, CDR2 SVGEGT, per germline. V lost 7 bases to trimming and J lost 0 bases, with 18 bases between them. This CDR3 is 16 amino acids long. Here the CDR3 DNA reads TGTGCCAGCAACCGACATTCCAGAACTATGAACACTGAAGCTTTCTTT. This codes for CASNRHSRTMNTEAFF.

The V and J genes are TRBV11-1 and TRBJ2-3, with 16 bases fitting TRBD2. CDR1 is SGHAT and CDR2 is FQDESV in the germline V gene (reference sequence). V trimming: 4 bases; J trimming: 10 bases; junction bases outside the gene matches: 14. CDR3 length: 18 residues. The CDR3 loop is CASSSGTSGGAPPRAQYF. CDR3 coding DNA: TGTGCCAGCAGCTCCGGGACTAGCGGGGGGGCCCCCCCCCGCGCGCAGTATTTT.

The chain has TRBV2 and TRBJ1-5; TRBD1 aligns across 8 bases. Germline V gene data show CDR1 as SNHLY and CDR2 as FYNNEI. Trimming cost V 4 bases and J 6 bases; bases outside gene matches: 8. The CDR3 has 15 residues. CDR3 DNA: TGTGCCAGCAGTGTTGATACAGGGGGGGCTCAGCCCCAGCATTTT. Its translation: CASSVDTGGAQPQHF. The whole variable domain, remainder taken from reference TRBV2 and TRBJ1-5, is EPEVTQTPSHQVTQMGQEVILRCVPISNHLYFYWYRQILGQKVEFLVSFYNNEISEKSEIFDDQFSVERPDGSNFTLKIRSTKLEDSAMYFCASSVDTGGAQPQHFGDGTRLSIL.

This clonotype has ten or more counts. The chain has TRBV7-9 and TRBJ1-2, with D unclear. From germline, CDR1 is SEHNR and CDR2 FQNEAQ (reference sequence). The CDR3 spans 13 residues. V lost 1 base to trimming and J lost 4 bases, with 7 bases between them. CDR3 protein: CASSLGEGYGYTF. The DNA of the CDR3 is TGTGCCAGCAGCTTAGGGGAGGGCTATGGCTACACCTTC.

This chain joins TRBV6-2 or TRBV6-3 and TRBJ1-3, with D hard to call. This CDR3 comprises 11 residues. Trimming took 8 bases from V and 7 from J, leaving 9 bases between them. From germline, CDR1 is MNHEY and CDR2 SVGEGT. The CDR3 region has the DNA TGTGCCAGCGGCGAGATGAACACCATATATTTT. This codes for CASGEMNTIYF.